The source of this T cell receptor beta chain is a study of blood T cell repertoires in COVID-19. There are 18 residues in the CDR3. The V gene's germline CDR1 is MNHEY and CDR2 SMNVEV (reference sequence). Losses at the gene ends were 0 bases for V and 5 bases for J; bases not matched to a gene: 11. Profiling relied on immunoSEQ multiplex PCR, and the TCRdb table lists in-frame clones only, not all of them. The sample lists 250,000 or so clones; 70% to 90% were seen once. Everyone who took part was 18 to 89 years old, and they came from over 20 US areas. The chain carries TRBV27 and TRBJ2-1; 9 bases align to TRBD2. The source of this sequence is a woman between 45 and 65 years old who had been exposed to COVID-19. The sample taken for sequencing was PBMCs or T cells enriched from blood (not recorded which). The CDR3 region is CASSLSAGGRTFNNEQFF. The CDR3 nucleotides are TGTGCCAGCAGTTTATCAGCGGGGGGACGAACTTTCAACAATGAGCAGTTCTTC.